The 29 T cell receptor beta chains presented below share a single source sample, sequenced in a study of shared T cell receptors in the human thymus. Clones were sequenced by immunoSEQ multiplex PCR, and TCRdb holds only the in-frame ones, with some missing. The table shows hundreds of thousands of clones, with 80% to 90% occurring only once. These same data were also listed under a study on human thymus T cells.

Sequencing used thymocytes. The source of these receptors is a boy younger than two with a congenital heart defect.

V gene TRBV5-6 combines with J gene TRBJ2-4; weak D call: TRBD2 (6 bases). This CDR3 is 16 amino acids long. Germline CDR1 is SGHDT and CDR2 is YYEEEE. V was trimmed by 3 bases and J by 0 bases, leaving 13 bases between them. CDR3 region: CASSSGGLLAKNIQYF. CDR3 DNA: TGTGCCAGCAGCTCTGGGGGACTCCTAGCCAAAAACATTCAGTACTTC.

This clone was found once. V gene TRBV28 combines with J gene TRBJ2-2; 12 nucleotides line up with TRBD1. V lost 0 bases to trimming and J lost 6 bases; unmatched junction nucleotides: 2. Germline CDR1 is MDHEN and CDR2 is SYDVKM. The CDR3 has 16 amino acids. CDR3 in DNA: TGTGCCAGCAGTTTATGCGGGACAGGGGGCGCCGGGGAGCTGTTTTTT. Translation gives CASSLCGTGGAGELFF.

The chain couples TRBV15 to TRBJ2-7; 9 bases map to TRBD1. The trim removed 3 bases at V and 6 bases at J, leaving 21 bases unmatched. The CDR3 spans 19 residues. In germline, CDR1 is LNHNV, CDR2 YYDKDF (reference sequence). The CDR3 sequence: CATSRSPGQGRNSFGEQYF. CDR3 coding DNA: TGTGCCACCAGCAGGAGTCCGGGACAGGGCCGTAACTCCTTCGGCGAGCAGTACTTC. Variable domain in full (rest from reference TRBV15 and TRBJ2-7): DAMVIQNPRYQVTQFGKPVTLSCSQTLNHNVMYWYQQKSSQAPKLLFHYYDKDFNNEADTPDNFQSRRPNTSFCFLDIRSPGLGDTAMYLCATSRSPGQGRNSFGEQYFGPGTRLTVT.

This clone was recorded only once. This chain connects TRBV14 to TRBJ1-1; D unresolved. Germline-derived CDR1 and CDR2 are SGHDN and FVKESK. This CDR3 is 17 amino acids long. Deletions cut 0 bases from V and 0 bases from J, with 14 bases between. The CDR3 reads CASSQEDTFTVNTEAFF. CDR3 DNA: TGTGCCAGCAGCCAAGAAGACACGTTCACGGTGAACACTGAAGCTTTCTTT.

This chain connects TRBV10-3 to TRBJ2-3; 9 positions agree with TRBD2. Trimming removed 6 bases from V and 2 bases from J; junction bases left unmatched: 3. The CDR3 is made up of 14 amino acids. Germline CDR1 and CDR2: ENHRY and SYGVKD. The CDR3 region has the DNA TGTGCCATCAGAAAGCGGGAGGACACAGATACGCAGTATTTT. This codes for CAIRKREDTDTQYF.

The chain employs TRBV2 and TRBJ1-5; 9 nucleotides line up with TRBD1. The CDR3 runs to 20 residues. Germline V gene lookup returns CDR1 SNHLY and CDR2 FYNNEI. V was clipped by 6 bases and J by 4 bases; unmatched bases: 22. The CDR3 loop reads CASSSLPRTGAASGNQPQHF. CDR3 nucleotide sequence: TGTGCCAGCAGCAGCCTACCGAGGACAGGGGCCGCCAGTGGGAATCAGCCCCAGCATTTT.

The chain joins TRBV5-1 to TRBJ2-7; tentative D call: TRBD2 (6 bases). V was shortened by 1 base and J by 6 bases, with 32 bases between the two germline ends. The CDR3 consists of 20 residues. Per germline, CDR1 SGHRS and CDR2 YFSETQ. CDR3 DNA sequence: TGCGCCAGCAGCTTGATTGGTCCGGGTTGGATCGATAAGGGAGGACCCGAGCAGTACTTC. Its translation: CASSLIGPGWIDKGGPEQYF.

The chain links TRBV19 to TRBJ2-1, with TRBD1 identical over 7 bases. V shed 4 bases, J shed 0 bases, and the junction held 3 bases outside the gene matches. This CDR3 region has 15 residues. CDR1 is LNHDA, CDR2 SQIVND, per germline (reference sequence). The DNA for the CDR3 is TGTGCCAGTAGTACGGGACAGTCCTCCTACAATGAGCAGTTCTTC. Translated, it gives CASSTGQSSYNEQFF.

The chain recombines TRBV5-1 with TRBJ1-3; D uncertain. The length of the CDR3 is 15 residues. V was clipped by 3 bases and J by 1 base, with 11 bases between them. The germline CDR1 and CDR2 sequences are SGHRS and YFSETQ. CDR3 nucleotides: TGCGCCAGCAGCTCAAACGGGAGGTCTGGAAACACCATATATTTT. Amino acids: CASSSNGRSGNTIYF.

This clone was detected once. V usage is TRBV29-1 and J usage is TRBJ2-7, with 9 positions matching TRBD2. With V trimmed by 0 bases and J by 7 bases, 13 bases remained unmatched. The CDR3 spans 16 residues. Germline values: CDR1 SQVTM, CDR2 ANQGSEA. DNA for the CDR3: TGCAGCGTTGAAGATCCTGCTAGCGGGATTATGGGAGAGCAGTACTTC. As protein: CSVEDPASGIMGEQYF.

The chain joins TRBV5-6 to TRBJ2-2; 8 nucleotides align to TRBD2. CDR1 is SGHDT and CDR2 is YYEEEE in the germline V gene. The CDR3 totals 15 residues. V trimming: 2 bases; J trimming: 3 bases; junction bases outside the gene matches: 3. CDR3 sequence (DNA): TGTGCCAGCAGCTTAGGACTAGCAGACACCGGGGAGCTGTTTTTT. Amino acid sequence: CASSLGLADTGELFF. The full variable domain, completed using reference TRBV5-6 and TRBJ2-2, is DAGVTQSPTHLIKTRGQQVTLRCSPKSGHDTVSWYQQALGQGPQFIFQYYEEEERQRGNFPDRFSGHQFPNYSSELNVNALLLGDSALYLCASSLGLADTGELFFGEGSRLTVL.

V gene TRBV11-2 combines with J gene TRBJ2-1; the D gene is possibly TRBD1 (6 bases). Looked up from germline, CDR1 is SGHAT and CDR2 is FQNNGV. V lost 2 bases to trimming and J lost 9 bases, with 11 bases between them. The CDR3 has 13 amino acids. DNA for the CDR3: TGTGCCAGCAGCTTAACAGGGAGAGGTGAGCAGTTCTTC. Its translation is CASSLTGRGEQFF.

V usage is TRBV21-1 and J usage is TRBJ1-5; the D segment call TRBD1 is taken from the table without a DNA check. TRBV21-1 is reported as a pseudogene. The CDR3 is 15 residues long. This CDR3 reads CASTPDREANQPQHF. The CDR3 bases are TGTGCCAGCACCCCGGACAGGGAGGCCAATCAGCCCCAGCATTTT.

The V call is TRBV5-4, the J call TRBJ2-1; 14 bases match TRBD2. V lost 4 bases to trimming and J lost 9 bases; unmatched junction nucleotides: 9. The CDR3 totals 16 residues. The germline gives CDR1 SGHNT, CDR2 YYREEE (reference sequence). CDR3 amino acids: CASSPGLAGVGGEQFF. CDR3 sequence (DNA): TGTGCCAGCAGCCCGGGACTAGCGGGGGTTGGGGGTGAGCAGTTCTTC.

The rearrangement joins TRBV18 to TRBJ1-1; 7 positions agree with TRBD1. The CDR3 is 17 residues long. The junction had 11 bases not matched to a gene; V was cut back by 3 bases and J by 1 base. The V gene's germline CDR1 is KGHSH and CDR2 LQKENI. The CDR3 DNA follows: TGTGCCAGCTCACCGATAGCCGGGACAGAGAGGAACACTGAAGCTTTCTTT. Protein: CASSPIAGTERNTEAFF.

This clone was picked up one time. V gene TRBV2 combines with J gene TRBJ1-5; no clear D. The ends were cut back, 3 bases at V and 0 bases at J, with 9 bases in the middle. This CDR3 has 15 amino acids. Germline V gene sequence: CDR1 SNHLY, CDR2 FYNNEI. This CDR3 reads CASSESCYSNQPQHF. The CDR3 DNA reads as TGTGCCAGCAGTGAGAGTTGCTATAGCAATCAGCCCCAGCATTTT.

The gene calls are TRBV5-6 and TRBJ2-1; 11 bases map to TRBD2. The V gene end was trimmed by 0 bases and the J gene end by 16 bases; junction bases not matched to a gene: 9. The CDR3 has 14 residues. Germline values: CDR1 SGHDT, CDR2 YYEEEE. The CDR3 reads CASSLGLAGGPQFF. The DNA of the CDR3 is TGTGCCAGCAGCTTGGGCTTAGCGGGAGGGCCTCAATTCTTC.

The chain uses TRBV4-1 and TRBJ1-4, with TRBD1 matching 7 bases. Germline loops: CDR1 MGHRA, CDR2 YSYEKL. V lost 5 bases, J lost 0 bases, and 9 bases stayed unmatched. CDR3 length: 17 amino acids. CDR3: CASSGRQGETTNEKLFF. Written as DNA, the CDR3 is TGCGCCAGCAGCGGCCGACAGGGAGAAACAACTAATGAAAAACTGTTTTTT.

The chain joins TRBV7-2 to TRBJ1-4, with a weak D call TRBD1 (5 bases). Germline CDR1 reads SGHTA; CDR2 reads FQGNSA. CDR3 size: 14 residues. The V end lost 6 bases, the J end lost 4 bases, and 12 bases lay between the germline ends. Here the CDR3 DNA reads TGTGCCAGCAGGCCATTCGACAGTAATGAAAAACTGTTTTTT. Residues: CASRPFDSNEKLFF.

The chain recombines TRBV6-5 with TRBJ2-2; 9 bases are shared with TRBD2. This CDR3 has 16 amino acids. V lost 2 bases, J lost 6 bases, and 7 bases stayed unmatched. Germline CDR1 and CDR2: MNHEY and SVGAGI. DNA for the CDR3: TGTGCCAGCAGTTACGATGCGGGAGGGCCTGCCGGGGAGCTGTTTTTT. This translates into CASSYDAGGPAGELFF.

V gene TRBV28 combines with J gene TRBJ2-7; TRBD1 might be the D (6 bases). Trimming stripped 3 bases from V and 0 bases from J, with 15 bases between. The CDR3 has 16 amino acids. Germline-derived CDR1 and CDR2 are MDHEN and SYDVKM. In DNA form, the CDR3 reads TGTGCCAGCAGTTTCAGTGGACAGATCTACTCCTACGAGCAGTACTTC. The encoded protein is CASSFSGQIYSYEQYF.

The chain employs TRBV4-1 and TRBJ2-1; no firm D call. The CDR3 consists of 17 residues. V was clipped by 3 bases and J by 2 bases, with 17 bases between them. The germline CDR1 and CDR2 sequences are MGHRA and YSYEKL. CDR3 protein: CASSQFHRTITYNEQFF. The CDR3 DNA reads TGCGCCAGCAGCCAGTTTCACAGAACGATTACCTACAATGAGCAGTTCTTC.

This clone was seen a handful of times. This sequence joins TRBV12-5 and TRBJ1-4; D is ambiguous. The germline V gene has CDR1 LGHNT and CDR2 FRNRAP. CDR3 length equals 13 residues. V lost 3 bases and J 8 bases, leaving 10 bases between the germline ends. The CDR3, as DNA: TGTGCTAGTGGTTTTCGGGGTACAGAAAAACTGTTTTTT. Its translation: CASGFRGTEKLFF.

About this clone itself: This sample includes further DNA sequences coding for the same CDR3. The chain recombines TRBV28 with TRBJ1-3; D unclear. The CDR3 has 12 amino acids. Looked up from germline, CDR1 is MDHEN and CDR2 is SYDVKM. V was shortened by 6 bases and J by 4 bases, with 7 bases between the two germline ends. The CDR3 loop is CASSRGGNTIYF. CDR3 DNA: TGTGCCAGCAGCCGAGGAGGAAACACCATATATTTT.

The chain is built from TRBV7-6 and TRBJ2-5, with D maybe TRBD2 (5 bases). CDR3 length: 14 amino acids. Germline CDR1 SGHVS, CDR2 FNYEAQ. Trimming took off 1 base at V and 5 bases at J, with 11 bases between the two ends. CDR3 coding DNA: TGTGCCAGCAGCTTAGGAGGGCCACCGGAGACCCAGTACTTC. Its protein is CASSLGGPPETQYF. The full variable domain, completed using reference TRBV7-6 and TRBJ2-5, is GAGVSQSPRYKVTKRGQDVALRCDPISGHVSLYWYRQALGQGPEFLTYFNYEAQQDKSGLPNDRFSAERPEGSISTLTIQRTEQRDSAMYRCASSLGGPPETQYFGPGTRLLVL.

The gene calls are TRBV5-6 and TRBJ2-4; 7 bases line up with TRBD1. The germline CDR1 and CDR2 sequences are SGHDT and YYEEEE. The CDR3 is 18 residues long. V gave up 0 bases and J gave up 0 bases; unmatched junction bases: 9. Here the CDR3 DNA reads TGTGCCAGCAGCTTGGCCGGAAACAGGGGCTTAGCCAAAAACATTCAGTACTTC. It translates to CASSLAGNRGLAKNIQYF.

The chain joins TRBV5-5 to TRBJ1-4; 7 nucleotides match TRBD1. Losses at the gene ends were 4 bases for V and 17 bases for J; bases not matched to a gene: 14. This CDR3 has 13 amino acids. CDR1 and CDR2 from the germline V gene are SGHKS and YYEKEE (reference sequence). The CDR3 spells CASSPPDRTGPFF. For the CDR3, the DNA is TGTGCCAGCAGCCCACCGGACAGGACGGGCCCATTTTTT.

This rearrangement joins TRBV6-6 to TRBJ1-3; D not certain. V was trimmed by 5 bases and J by 0 bases, leaving 8 bases between them. Germline V gene data show CDR1 as MNHNY and CDR2 as SVGAGI (reference sequence). This CDR3 region has 14 residues. The CDR3 DNA sequence: TGTGCCAGCAGTCCCGAGAGCTCTGGAAACACCATATATTTT. Amino acids: CASSPESSGNTIYF.

This clone was seen a single time. The V call is TRBV28, the J call TRBJ2-5; weak D call: TRBD1 (5 bases). The germline V gene encodes CDR1 MDHEN and CDR2 SYDVKM. V gave up 6 bases and J gave up 3 bases, with 23 bases separating them. This CDR3 contains 17 residues. This CDR3 is CASRPMFHRTSEETQYF. The DNA for the CDR3 is TGTGCCAGCAGGCCCATGTTTCACAGGACGTCGGAAGAGACCCAGTACTTC.